What follows are 29 T cell receptor beta chains derived from one specimen sequenced in a study of early T cells in non-severe SARS-CoV-2 infection. TCRdb re-derived calls from the 5' RACE reads in MiXCR, one entry per CDR3 protein. The sample lists 50,000 to 55,000 distinct CDR3 sequences, about 9.3% seen once, with more than 13% in the top ten. Sequencing was performed on whole blood. The receptors were gathered from an adult who was a healthcare worker with PCR-confirmed SARS-CoV-2 infection or an uninfected control (not recorded which).

This clonotype has just a few counts. CDR3 loop: CASSPRTGGNSPLHF. As DNA, the CDR3 is TGTGCCAGCAGCCCGAGGACAGGGGGCAATTCACCCCTCCACTTT. The chain carries TRBV14 and TRBJ1-6, with 11 bases lining up with TRBD1. Per the germline V gene, CDR1 is SGHDN and CDR2 is FVKESK. Trimming at V came to 4 bases and at J to 7 bases, leaving 3 bases not matched to a gene. The CDR3 length is 15 residues.

This clonotype has more than one count but fewer than ten. CDR3 DNA sequence: TGTGCCAGCAGCTTAGTCTTTTTAGGGTCCGGGACTAGCGGGAACAATGAGCAGTTCTTC. Encoded protein: CASSLVFLGSGTSGNNEQFF. The gene calls are TRBV7-6 and TRBJ2-1; 13 bases match TRBD2. In germline, CDR1 is SGHVS, CDR2 FNYEAQ. This CDR3 spans 20 amino acids. The J segment lost 5 bases and the V segment lost 1 base, leaving 14 bases of the junction unmatched. Together with reference TRBV7-6 and TRBJ2-1, the CDR3 gives the full variable domain: GAGVSQSPRYKVTKRGQDVALRCDPISGHVSLYWYRQALGQGPEFLTYFNYEAQQDKSGLPNDRFSAERPEGSISTLTIQRTEQRDSAMYRCASSLVFLGSGTSGNNEQFFGPGTRLTVL.

This clonotype was seen at least ten times. The rearrangement links TRBV7-9 to TRBJ2-2; D is uncertain. The CDR3 totals 12 residues. V shed 3 bases and J shed 8 bases, with 7 bases lying between them. The germline V gene has CDR1 SEHNR and CDR2 FQNEAQ (reference sequence). The CDR3 is CASSLAGGELFF. CDR3 bases: TGTGCCAGCAGCTTGGCAGGAGGGGAGCTGTTTTTT. Full variable domain (missing parts from reference TRBV7-9 and TRBJ2-2): DTGVSQNPRHKITKRGQNVTFRCDPISEHNRLYWYRQTLGQGPEFLTYFQNEAQLEKSRLLSDRFSAERPKGSFSTLEIQRTEQGDSAMYLCASSLAGGELFFGEGSRLTVL.

In its sample, this clonotype was seen a few times. V and J are TRBV28 and TRBJ1-2; no clear D gene. V was shortened by 4 bases and J by 4 bases, with 13 bases between the two germline ends. Germline lookup yields CDR1 MDHEN and CDR2 SYDVKM. CDR3 length equals 14 residues. CDR3 loop: CASSWPILRYGYTF. CDR3 nucleotide sequence: TGTGCCAGCAGTTGGCCCATCCTCCGCTATGGCTACACCTTC.

There are many counts of this clonotype. V is TRBV28 and J is TRBJ1-4; D is unresolved. There are 15 residues in the CDR3. V lost 3 bases, J lost 0 bases, and 8 bases lay in between. The germline V gene encodes CDR1 MDHEN and CDR2 SYDVKM. The DNA of the CDR3 is TGTGCCAGCAGTTTGTGGCAGGCAACTAATGAAAAACTGTTTTTT. The encoded protein is CASSLWQATNEKLFF.

This clonotype came up many times. V is TRBV12-3 or TRBV12-4 and J is TRBJ2-1; D uncertain. The CDR3 runs 12 residues. Trimming removed 3 bases at V and 10 bases at J, with 10 bases between. The CDR3 coding sequence is TGTGCCAGCAGTTTGGTTGAGGCGGAGCAGTTCTTC. It specifies CASSLVEAEQFF.

This chain connects TRBV6-5 to TRBJ1-2; the D is unclear. The CDR3 runs to 15 residues. The germline CDR1 and CDR2 sequences are MNHEY and SVGAGI. V was pared by 7 bases and J by 1 base, with 16 bases between. The CDR3 nucleotides read TGTGCCAGCACGCGCCTTCACAGCTTTAACTATGGCTACACCTTC. As protein: CASTRLHSFNYGYTF.

This clonotype was recorded many times. V and J are TRBV6-1 and TRBJ1-1; D may be TRBD1 (6 bases). CDR1 is MNHNS, CDR2 SASEGT, per germline. The CDR3 sequence is 16 residues long. V lost 1 base and J lost 1, with 13 bases in between. CDR3 DNA sequence: TGTGCCAGCAGTGAAGGGGCCTCAGGGGCGAACACTGAAGCTTTCTTT. It translates to CASSEGASGANTEAFF.

The V gene is TRBV9, the J gene TRBJ2-3; possibly TRBD1 for D (5 bases). Germline CDR1 and CDR2: SGDLS and YYNGEE. There are 16 residues in the CDR3. V was clipped by 4 bases and J by 2 bases, with 17 bases between them. CDR3 coding DNA: TGTGCCAGCAGCCCTAGGGGCGTGGGGCTCACAGATACGCAGTATTTT. It encodes CASSPRGVGLTDTQYF.

In this sample, this clonotype turned up a few times. The rearrangement links TRBV27 to TRBJ2-7; D gene ambiguous. Germline lookup yields CDR1 MNHEY and CDR2 SMNVEV (reference sequence). The CDR3 runs to 18 residues. Trimming removed 2 bases from V and 1 base from J, with 21 bases in between. CDR3 in amino acids: CASSLTSPYGSQSYEQYF. CDR3 bases: TGTGCCAGCAGTTTAACCTCTCCTTACGGCTCACAGTCCTACGAGCAGTACTTC.

In its sample, this clonotype was seen many times. This chain joins TRBV6-6 and TRBJ1-6; D is perhaps TRBD1 (5 bases). The germline V gene has CDR1 MNHNY and CDR2 SVGAGI (reference sequence). Trimming pared 5 bases from V and 8 bases from J, leaving 16 bases between. This CDR3 region has 15 residues. This CDR3 is CASSRDRPADSPLHF. The DNA for the CDR3 is TGTGCCAGCAGTAGGGACCGACCCGCCGATTCACCCCTCCACTTT.

This clonotype came up many times. The genes are TRBV7-3 and TRBJ2-1, with D perhaps matching TRBD2 (5 bases). Per germline, CDR1 SGHTA and CDR2 FQGTGA. The V gene lost 5 bases and the J gene lost 7 bases, with 15 bases spanning the gap. The CDR3 runs 14 residues. The CDR3: CASSPEVGVNEQFF. The CDR3 region has the DNA TGTGCCAGCAGCCCAGAAGTGGGAGTGAATGAGCAGTTCTTC. The whole variable domain, filled in from reference TRBV7-3 and TRBJ2-1, reads GAGVSQTPSNKVTEKGKYVELRCDPISGHTALYWYRQSLGQGPEFLIYFQGTGAADDSGLPNDRFFAVRPEGSVSTLKIQRTERGDSAVYLCASSPEVGVNEQFFGPGTRLTVL.

The chain employs TRBV28 and TRBJ1-2; the D is unclear. Germline values: CDR1 MDHEN, CDR2 SYDVKM. Trimming removed 1 base at V and 4 bases at J, with 10 bases between. This CDR3 has 14 residues. The CDR3 DNA sequence: TGTGCCAGCAGTTTATCTCAGAACCCCTATGGCTACACCTTC. This codes for CASSLSQNPYGYTF.

This clonotype has ten or more counts. The chain uses TRBV19 and TRBJ1-5; D possibly corresponds to TRBD1 (6 bases). The length of the CDR3 is 17 residues. V dropped 2 bases and J dropped 3 bases, with 17 bases sitting between them. The germline V gene encodes CDR1 LNHDA and CDR2 SQIVND (reference sequence). The CDR3 DNA reads TGTGCCAGTAGTATATTTGGCCTAGGGGGGGACAATCAGCCCCAGCATTTT. It translates to CASSIFGLGGDNQPQHF.

This clonotype was recorded at least ten times. The chain combines TRBV28 with TRBJ2-3; D may match TRBD1 or TRBD2 (5 bases each). The CDR3 has 15 residues. Germline V gene sequence: CDR1 MDHEN, CDR2 SYDVKM. Trimming stripped 4 bases from V and 0 bases from J, with 11 bases between. CDR3 region: CASSSLGASTDTQYF. DNA for the CDR3: TGTGCCAGCAGTTCCCTCGGGGCCAGCACAGATACGCAGTATTTT.

There are many counts of this clonotype. V and J are TRBV25-1 and TRBJ1-6; D ambiguous. Germline lookup yields CDR1 MGHDK and CDR2 SYGVNS. The germline V and J ends were trimmed by 4 bases and 4 bases, with 8 bases remaining between them. This CDR3 region has 14 residues. The CDR3: CASSAVGYNSPLHF. The DNA for the CDR3 is TGTGCCAGCAGTGCTGTAGGATATAATTCACCCCTCCACTTT.

This clonotype was seen many times. The V call is TRBV7-3, the J call TRBJ2-2, with D hard to call. Germline values: CDR1 SGHTA, CDR2 FQGTGA. Trimming left V 3 bases short and J 7 bases short, with 12 bases between. There are 14 residues in the CDR3. CDR3 amino acids: CASSLDPSGGELFF. The CDR3 nucleotides read TGTGCCAGCAGCTTGGACCCATCGGGCGGGGAGCTGTTTTTT. Full variable domain (missing parts from reference TRBV7-3 and TRBJ2-2): GAGVSQTPSNKVTEKGKYVELRCDPISGHTALYWYRQSLGQGPEFLIYFQGTGAADDSGLPNDRFFAVRPEGSVSTLKIQRTERGDSAVYLCASSLDPSGGELFFGEGSRLTVL.

This clonotype has a count of ten or more. J is TRBJ2-2 and V is TRBV3-2; the table's TRBD1 call for D was not verified on the DNA. TRBV3-2 represents a pseudogene. This CDR3 has 13 amino acids. CDR3 DNA sequence: TGTGCCAGCCGCGGGGGAGATACCGGGGAGCTGTTTTTT. This codes for CASRGGDTGELFF.

This clonotype was recorded at least ten times. This chain links TRBV19 with TRBJ2-1, with a weak D call TRBD1 (5 bases). The germline V gene has CDR1 LNHDA and CDR2 SQIVND (reference sequence). This CDR3 contains 16 residues. With 4 bases removed from V and 4 bases from J, the gap between germline ends came to 17 bases. Here the CDR3 DNA reads TGTGCCAGTAGTAAAAATACAGGAGCCATATACAATGAGCAGTTCTTC. As protein: CASSKNTGAIYNEQFF.

The chain recombines TRBV7-2 with TRBJ1-5; no firm D call. V shed 0 bases and J shed 0 bases, with 6 bases lying between them. Germline assignment: CDR1 SGHTA and CDR2 FQGNSA. There are 15 residues in the CDR3. The CDR3 loop reads CASSLASDSNQPQHF. DNA for the CDR3: TGTGCCAGCAGCTTAGCGTCAGATAGCAATCAGCCCCAGCATTTT.

The chain combines TRBV24-1 with TRBJ1-5; weak D call: TRBD1 (6 bases). V was pared by 3 bases and J by 5 bases, with 10 bases between. The CDR3 is 14 residues long. Germline lookup yields CDR1 KGHDR and CDR2 SFDVKD. CDR3 sequence reads: CATSDPGTYQPQHF. Written as DNA, the CDR3 is TGTGCCACCAGTGATCCAGGGACATATCAGCCCCAGCATTTT.

This clonotype came up many times. Germline and junction disagree at one end, which may indicate a read error. The chain is built from TRBV6-2 or TRBV6-3 and TRBJ2-1, with unresolved D. This CDR3 has 13 amino acids. Germline CDR1 is MNHEY and CDR2 is SVGEGT. CDR3 residues: CASSYYLYDEQFF. In DNA form, the CDR3 reads TGTGCCAGCAGTTACTACCTCTACGATGAGCAGTTCTTC.

This clonotype was counted ten times or more. The chain combines TRBV12-3 or TRBV12-4 with TRBJ2-1; the D is unclear. The ends were cut back, 7 bases at V and 8 bases at J, with 9 bases in the middle. The length of the CDR3 is 11 residues. CDR3 protein: CASTLRYEQFF. CDR3 nucleotides: TGTGCCAGCACCCTTAGGTATGAGCAGTTCTTC.

This clonotype was seen many times. This sequence joins TRBV28 and TRBJ2-7, with unresolved D. Germline-derived CDR1 and CDR2 are MDHEN and SYDVKM. The CDR3 has 12 residues. V gave up 3 bases and J gave up 3 bases, with 6 bases separating them. Written as DNA, the CDR3 is TGTGCCAGCAGTTTTGTCAGCTACGAGCAGTACTTC. Translated, it gives CASSFVSYEQYF.

This clonotype was counted only a few times. J is TRBJ2-5 and V is TRBV6-6, with D possibly being TRBD2 (6 bases). Trimming stripped 6 bases from V and 5 bases from J, with 16 bases between. The germline V gene encodes CDR1 MNHNY and CDR2 SVGAGI (reference sequence). This CDR3 spans 14 amino acids. In DNA form, the CDR3 reads TGTGCCAGCAGAAACCCCGGGAGTCGCGAGACCCAGTACTTC. It encodes CASRNPGSRETQYF.

The rearrangement uses TRBV5-6 and TRBJ1-5, with TRBD1 as a possible D gene (5 bases). CDR1 and CDR2 from the germline V gene are SGHDT and YYEEEE. This CDR3 is 17 amino acids long. The V end lost 2 bases, the J end lost 0 bases, and 15 bases lay between the germline ends. DNA of the CDR3: TGTGCCAGCAGCTTAACCCACGGACAACATAGCAATCAGCCCCAGCATTTT. Its translation is CASSLTHGQHSNQPQHF.

This chain connects TRBV12-5 to TRBJ2-5; perhaps TRBD2 as D (6 bases). The CDR3 runs 14 residues. CDR1 is LGHNT, CDR2 FRNRAP, per germline. The V and J ends lost 4 bases and 5 bases respectively, with 14 bases between them. Written as DNA, the CDR3 is TGTGCTAGTGGTTCAAGTCTTGGAGGGGAGACCCAGTACTTC. Residues: CASGSSLGGETQYF.

This sequence joins TRBV29-1 and TRBJ2-1; D gene ambiguous. This CDR3 comprises 11 residues. From germline, CDR1 is SQVTM and CDR2 ANQGSEA. Trimming removed 3 bases at V and 9 bases at J, with 9 bases between. The CDR3 here is CSVDPRGEQFF. Written as DNA, the CDR3 is TGCAGCGTTGACCCTCGCGGTGAGCAGTTCTTC.

This clonotype was observed many times. Here the CDR3 DNA reads TGTGCCAGTAGTAGGACAGGGTCCTACGAGCAGTACTTC. The encoded protein is CASSRTGSYEQYF. The V and J genes are TRBV19 and TRBJ2-7, with 8 nucleotides matching TRBD1. Germline CDR1 and CDR2: LNHDA and SQIVND (reference sequence). The CDR3 totals 13 residues. V was clipped by 4 bases and J by 1 base; unmatched bases: 0.